Listed below are T cell receptor beta chains from one sample, sequenced in a study of T cell responses to AZD1222 COVID-19 vaccine. Produced via immunoSEQ multiplex PCR; TCRdb's table is partial and in-frame only. The sample yields more than 150,000 clones, about 90% seen once. Sample: peripheral blood, taken 28 days after the second AZD1222 dose. The source of these receptors is an adult who received the AZD1222 COVID-19 vaccine. CDR3s leave out the opening cysteine and the closing phenylalanine or tryptophan. The order of the fields is clone size, V gene, CDR3 length, J gene, CDR3 protein. The size of a clone is reported for some rows only, either as once, few or many, or as a class for expanded clones.

NA	TRBV28	11	TRBJ1-2	ASSLDGTGGYT
NA	TRBV28	11	TRBJ1-1	ASNRALNTEAF
NA	TRBV30	12	TRBJ2-7	AWRVGQGFLEQY
NA	TRBV5-1	14	TRBJ1-1	ASSLATAGANTEAF
NA	TRBV6-4	14	TRBJ2-3	ASRPGLAGGMDTQY
NA	TRBV4-1	13	TRBJ1-1	ATKAGTGGSTEAF
NA	TRBV29-1	10	TRBJ1-2	SVEPRSYGYT
once	TRBV4-1	11	TRBJ2-3	ASSQAGPDTQY
NA	TRBV6-5	13	TRBJ1-2	ASSYSRPLLGGYT
NA	TRBV11-2	11	TRBJ2-7	ASSPGPSYEQY
NA	TRBV7-9	15	TRBJ2-5	ASSLGWGGSEQETQY
NA	TRBV30	12	TRBJ2-7	AWSVLGVVDEQY
NA	TRBV18	14	TRBJ1-1	ASSTKNGGTNTEAF
NA	TRBV4-1	13	TRBJ1-5	ASSPERTGNQPQH
once	TRBV7-9	12	TRBJ2-7	ATDKPGSSYEQY
NA	TRBV6-5	11	TRBJ1-3	ASTPDTGNTIY
once	TRBV7-3	13	TRBJ2-7	ASSLIYGRAYEQY
NA	TRBV3-1/TRBV3-2	13	TRBJ1-1	ASRETGATNTEAF
few	TRBV4-2	13	TRBJ2-7	ASSQGGGPAYEQY
NA	TRBV7-9	12	TRBJ1-2	ASSLGLGRDGYT
NA	TRBV28	14	TRBJ1-5	ASSSGVGVQDQPQH
NA	TRBV14	13	TRBJ2-1	ASSQEWEPTREQF
NA	TRBV4-2	14	TRBJ2-1	ASSRALSGSRDEQF
NA	TRBV7-2	14	TRBJ1-1	ASSLDQGVMNTEAF
NA	TRBV7-2	9	TRBJ1-6	ASSLGRGLH
NA	TRBV3-1/TRBV3-2	12	TRBJ1-2	ASSALSTNYGYT
few	TRBV30	10	TRBJ1-1	AFGHLNTEAF
NA	TRBV28	11	TRBJ1-5	ASSFATPGAQH
NA	TRBV2	16	TRBJ2-3	ASSEDASGRAGTDTQY
NA	TRBV7-2	14	TRBJ1-3	ASSPLPGRFGNTIY
once	TRBV12-5	18	TRBJ2-4	ASGSMGLAGGLSDKNIQY
NA	TRBV5-1	11	TRBJ1-1	ASSSSINTEAF
once	TRBV5-1	13	TRBJ1-2	ASSLAGQGVGGYT
NA	TRBV19	11	TRBJ2-3	ASRAGGPDTQY
NA	TRBV7-9	13	TRBJ1-1	ASSWGQGPNTEAF
NA	TRBV4-1	9	TRBJ1-3	ASSQANTIY
NA	TRBV20-1	11	TRBJ2-2	SASWGLSGELF
NA	TRBV14	11	TRBJ1-1	ASTQTMNTEAF
NA	TRBV19	13	TRBJ1-2	ASSTGQGKVYGYT
NA	TRBV30	12	TRBJ1-3	AWSGRGLGNTIY
NA	TRBV29-1	9	TRBJ1-2	SVGQNYGYT
NA	TRBV5-1	14	TRBJ2-6	ASSLGRGTGANVLT
NA	TRBV5-6	11	TRBJ1-1	ASNGVSGSEAF
NA	TRBV19	12	TRBJ2-7	ASSLRQGSYEQY
NA	TRBV6-4	12	TRBJ1-2	ASSDSTGLYGYT
once	TRBV2	11	TRBJ2-6	ASSGTGANVLT
NA	TRBV29-1	10	TRBJ2-1	SVDSSGSEQF
NA	TRBV6-2/TRBV6-3	10	TRBJ2-3	ASSYSPDTQY